Sequencing of this TCR beta chain was carried out in a study of T cell clones after liver transplantation. The germline CDR1 and CDR2 sequences are SGHTA and FQGTGA. V was trimmed by 5 bases and J by 1 base, leaving 8 bases between them. CDR3 length: 13 amino acids. The protocol was immunoSEQ multiplex PCR, while the TCRdb copy is restricted to in-frame clones and leaves out a portion. The table includes tens of thousands of clones, about 84% detected once. V usage is TRBV7-3 and J usage is TRBJ2-5; D ambiguous. Sequenced material: CD4+ T cells from blood, taken approximately 3.5 years after liver transplant. The clonotype originates from a human patient who received a liver transplant. The T cells may come from the graft donor. The CDR3 DNA follows: TGTGCCAGCAGCCGAAAAGCCCAAGAGACCCAGTACTTC. Amino acid sequence: CASSRKAQETQYF.